These T cell receptor beta chains were read from a single sample in a study of long-term antiretroviral therapy in people with HIV. Clones were sequenced by immunoSEQ multiplex PCR, and TCRdb holds only the in-frame ones, with some missing. The sample yields 13,000 to 15,000 clones, around four fifths seen once. The sequences come from unsorted PBMCs, collected 1.8 years before starting antiretroviral therapy. These receptors were collected from a woman aged 40 to 50 with HIV. Both conserved end residues are part of each CDR3. D genes are given only for firm matches. Expanded clones get a size class; other rows say once, few or many, or leave the size out.

D gene	V gene	clone size	J gene	CDR3 DNA	CDR3 protein
TRBD1	TRBV7-9	NA	TRBJ2-7	TGTGCCAGCAGCCCGGGACAGCTAAACTCCTACGAGCAGTACTTC	CASSPGQLNSYEQYF
NA	TRBV29-1	NA	TRBJ1-1	TGCAGCGTTGAAGATGGGCACACTGAAGCTTTCTTT	CSVEDGHTEAFF
NA	TRBV6-5	NA	TRBJ1-1	TGTGCCAGCAGACCCGACAGCACTGAAGCTTTCTTT	CASRPDSTEAFF
NA	TRBV18	NA	TRBJ1-1	TGTGCCAGCTCTGGGCGAGGGGCGGGGAACACTGAAGCTTTCTTT	CASSGRGAGNTEAFF
TRBD2	TRBV5-4	once	TRBJ2-3	TGTGCCAGCAGCTTGGGCGGGAGAGGTCCAGATACGCAGTATTTT	CASSLGGRGPDTQYF
NA	TRBV7-2	NA	TRBJ1-1	TGTGCCAGCAGCTTAGCAAACCCTGAAGCTTTCTTT	CASSLANPEAFF
NA	TRBV9	NA	TRBJ2-7	TGTGCCAGCAGCGTTGCCGGGACACTATCCTACGAGCAGTACTTC	CASSVAGTLSYEQYF
TRBD1	TRBV11-2	once	TRBJ2-7	TGTGCCAGCAGCGACAGACAGGGTCCTCACTCCTACGAGCAGTACTTC	CASSDRQGPHSYEQYF
TRBD1	TRBV7-2	NA	TRBJ1-5	TGTGCCAGCAGCTCCGGACAGGCCGGCCCACAGCGCCAGCATTTT	CASSSGQAGPQRQHF
TRBD1	TRBV19	NA	TRBJ1-5	TGTGCCAGTAAGTTGGGCAGGGGGGGCAATCAGCCCCAGCATTTT	CASKLGRGGNQPQHF
NA	TRBV7-9	NA	TRBJ2-1	TGTGCCAGCACCCCGATCTGGGGGCCCCATGAGCAGTTCTTC	CASTPIWGPHEQFF
TRBD2	TRBV11-2	NA	TRBJ2-2	TGTGCCAGCACCCAAGACGGACTAGCGGCAAACACCGGGGAGCTGTTTTTT	CASTQDGLAANTGELFF
TRBD2	TRBV15	NA	TRBJ2-7	TGTGCCACCAGCAGGCGCTTAGCGGGAGTAACCTACGAGCAGTACTTC	CATSRRLAGVTYEQYF
NA	TRBV4-3	few	TRBJ1-6	TGCGCCAGCAGCCAAGATGAAGCAGGGGTAAATTCACCCCTCCACTTT	CASSQDEAGVNSPLHF
NA	TRBV5-1	NA	TRBJ2-4	TGCGCCAGCAGCTTGGAGGCGGGTGCAAACATTCAGTACTTC	CASSLEAGANIQYF
NA	TRBV29-1	NA	TRBJ1-3	TGCAGCGTTGTCGGGACACCGAACGTCGGAAACACCATATATTTT	CSVVGTPNVGNTIYF
TRBD2	TRBV7-8	NA	TRBJ2-1	TGTGCCAGCAGCTTAGGACTAGCGGATTACAATGAGCAGTTCTTC	CASSLGLADYNEQFF
NA	TRBV29-1	NA	TRBJ1-1	TGCAGCGTTGCGCTTAGTATGAACACTGAAGCTTTCTTT	CSVALSMNTEAFF
TRBD2	TRBV13	NA	TRBJ2-7	TGTGCCAGCAGCCCCCCCTTGTTAACTAGCGCAACCTACGAGCAGTACTTC	CASSPPLLTSATYEQYF
NA	TRBV18	NA	TRBJ1-1	TGTGCCAGCTCTCAGGACATGAACACTGAAGCTTTCTTT	CASSQDMNTEAFF
TRBD1	TRBV7-8	NA	TRBJ1-3	TGTGCCAGCAGCCAAGGGACAGCCGGAAACACCATATATTTT	CASSQGTAGNTIYF